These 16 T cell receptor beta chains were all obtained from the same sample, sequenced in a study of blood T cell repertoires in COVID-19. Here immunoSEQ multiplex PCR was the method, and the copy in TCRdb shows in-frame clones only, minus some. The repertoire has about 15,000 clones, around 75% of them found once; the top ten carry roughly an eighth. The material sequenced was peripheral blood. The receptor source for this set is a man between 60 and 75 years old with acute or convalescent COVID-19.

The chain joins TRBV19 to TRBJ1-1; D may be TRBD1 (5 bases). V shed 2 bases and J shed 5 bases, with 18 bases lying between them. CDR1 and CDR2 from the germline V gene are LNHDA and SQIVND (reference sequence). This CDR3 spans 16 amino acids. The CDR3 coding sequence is TGTGCCAGTAGTATACCCAACAGGTTTATCGGAACTGAAGCTTTCTTT. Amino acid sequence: CASSIPNRFIGTEAFF.

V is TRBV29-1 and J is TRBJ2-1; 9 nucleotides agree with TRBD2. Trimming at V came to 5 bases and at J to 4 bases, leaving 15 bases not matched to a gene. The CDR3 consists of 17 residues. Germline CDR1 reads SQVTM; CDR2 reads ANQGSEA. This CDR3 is CSVRLAGGTETYNEQFF. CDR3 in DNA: TGCAGCGTTCGTCTGGCGGGGGGGACTGAAACTTACAATGAGCAGTTCTTC.

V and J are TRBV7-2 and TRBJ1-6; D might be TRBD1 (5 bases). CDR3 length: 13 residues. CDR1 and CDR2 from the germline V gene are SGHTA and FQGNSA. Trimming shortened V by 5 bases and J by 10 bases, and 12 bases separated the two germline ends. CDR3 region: CASSPLGGSPLHF. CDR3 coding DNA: TGTGCCAGCAGCCCGTTGGGGGGATCACCCCTCCACTTT. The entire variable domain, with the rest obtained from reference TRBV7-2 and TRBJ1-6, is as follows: GAGVSQSPSNKVTEKGKDVELRCDPISGHTALYWYRQSLGQGLEFLIYFQGNSAPDKSGLPSDRFSAERTGGSVSTLTIQRTQQEDSAVYLCASSPLGGSPLHFGNGTRLTVT.

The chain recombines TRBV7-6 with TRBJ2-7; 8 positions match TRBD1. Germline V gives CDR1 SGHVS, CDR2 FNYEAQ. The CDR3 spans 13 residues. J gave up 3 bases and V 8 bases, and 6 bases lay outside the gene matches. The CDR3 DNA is TGTGCCAGCGGTCACGGACAGGGCTACGAGCAGTACTTC. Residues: CASGHGQGYEQYF.

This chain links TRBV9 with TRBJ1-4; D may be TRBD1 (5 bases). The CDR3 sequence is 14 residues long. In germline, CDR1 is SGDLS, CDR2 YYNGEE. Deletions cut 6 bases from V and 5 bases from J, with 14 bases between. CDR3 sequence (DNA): TGTGCCAGCAATTCGGGGGTGGGGAATGAAAAACTGTTTTTT. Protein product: CASNSGVGNEKLFF.

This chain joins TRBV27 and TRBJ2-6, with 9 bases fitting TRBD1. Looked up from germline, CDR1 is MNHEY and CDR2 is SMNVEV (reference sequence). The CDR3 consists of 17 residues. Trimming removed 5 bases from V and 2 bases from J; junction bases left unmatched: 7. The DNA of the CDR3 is TGTGCCAGCAGTCCCACAGGGGGCGCGACTGGGGCCAACGTCCTGACTTTC. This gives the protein CASSPTGGATGANVLTF.

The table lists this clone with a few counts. CDR3 DNA sequence: TGTGCCAGCAGCCGCGCCGGGACAGGGGGCGAGAGCTACACCTTC. Its translation: CASSRAGTGGESYTF. The rearrangement joins TRBV6-6 to TRBJ1-2; 12 bases align to TRBD1. The CDR3 length is 15 residues. V was pared by 6 bases and J by 9 bases, with 11 bases of the junction left unmatched. Germline V gene data show CDR1 as MNHNY and CDR2 as SVGAGI (reference sequence).

The CDR3 sequence is CASSYSPGNTEAFF. In DNA, the CDR3 is TGTGCCAGCAGTTACTCCCCCGGGAACACTGAAGCTTTCTTT. This chain uses TRBV6-5 with TRBJ1-1, with D unclear. Looked up from germline, CDR1 is MNHEY and CDR2 is SVGAGI. This CDR3 comprises 14 residues. V shed 0 bases and J shed 1 base, with 6 bases lying between them.

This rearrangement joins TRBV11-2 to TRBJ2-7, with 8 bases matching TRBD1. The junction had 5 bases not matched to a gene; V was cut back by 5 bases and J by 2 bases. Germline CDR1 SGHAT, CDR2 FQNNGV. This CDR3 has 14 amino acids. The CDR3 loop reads CASSPWTGTYEQYF. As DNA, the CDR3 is TGTGCCAGCAGCCCCTGGACAGGGACCTACGAGCAGTACTTC.

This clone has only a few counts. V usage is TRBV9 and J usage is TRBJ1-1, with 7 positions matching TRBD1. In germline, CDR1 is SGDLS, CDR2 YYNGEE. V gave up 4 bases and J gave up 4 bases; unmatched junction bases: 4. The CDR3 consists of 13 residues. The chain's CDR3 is CASSINRGTEAFF. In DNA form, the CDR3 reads TGTGCCAGCAGCATTAACAGGGGCACTGAAGCTTTCTTT.

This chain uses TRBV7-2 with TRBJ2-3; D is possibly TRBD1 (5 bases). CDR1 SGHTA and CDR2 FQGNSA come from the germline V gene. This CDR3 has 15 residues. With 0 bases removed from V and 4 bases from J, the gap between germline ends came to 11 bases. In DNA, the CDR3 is TGTGCCAGCAGCTTAGCGAGGCAGGGATCAGATACGCAGTATTTT. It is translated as CASSLARQGSDTQYF.

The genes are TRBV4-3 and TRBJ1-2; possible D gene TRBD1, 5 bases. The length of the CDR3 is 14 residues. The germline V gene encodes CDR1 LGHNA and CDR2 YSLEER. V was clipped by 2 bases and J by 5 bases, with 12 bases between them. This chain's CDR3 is CASSQQTRGYGYTF. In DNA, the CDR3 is TGCGCCAGCAGCCAACAGACCCGGGGGTATGGCTACACCTTC.

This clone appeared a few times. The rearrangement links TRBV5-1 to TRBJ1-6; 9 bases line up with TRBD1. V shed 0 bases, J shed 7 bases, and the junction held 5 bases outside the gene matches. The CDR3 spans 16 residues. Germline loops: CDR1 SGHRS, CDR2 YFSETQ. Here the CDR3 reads CASSLGTGTGNSPLHF. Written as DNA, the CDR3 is TGCGCCAGCAGCTTGGGGACCGGGACAGGGAATTCACCCCTCCACTTT. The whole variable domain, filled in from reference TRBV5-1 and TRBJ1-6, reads KAGVTQTPRYLIKTRGQQVTLSCSPISGHRSVSWYQQTPGQGLQFLFEYFSETQRNKGNFPGRFSGRQFSNSRSEMNVSTLELGDSALYLCASSLGTGTGNSPLHFGNGTRLTVT.

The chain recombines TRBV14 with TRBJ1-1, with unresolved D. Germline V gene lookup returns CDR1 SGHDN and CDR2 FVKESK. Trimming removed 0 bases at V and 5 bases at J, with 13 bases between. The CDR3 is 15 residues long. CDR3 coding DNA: TGTGCCAGCAGCCAAGATCACCCAGGTAGGACTGAAGCTTTCTTT. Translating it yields CASSQDHPGRTEAFF.

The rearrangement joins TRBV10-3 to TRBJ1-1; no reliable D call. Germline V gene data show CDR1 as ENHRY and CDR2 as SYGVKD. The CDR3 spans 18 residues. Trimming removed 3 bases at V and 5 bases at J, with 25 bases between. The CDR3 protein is CAISDPGRSQLRETEAFF. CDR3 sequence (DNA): TGTGCCATCAGTGACCCGGGAAGGAGCCAGTTAAGGGAAACTGAAGCTTTCTTT.

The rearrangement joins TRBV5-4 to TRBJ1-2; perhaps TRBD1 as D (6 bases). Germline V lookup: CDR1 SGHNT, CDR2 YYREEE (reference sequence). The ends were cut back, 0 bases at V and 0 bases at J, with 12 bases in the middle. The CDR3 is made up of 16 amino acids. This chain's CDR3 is CASSLDEDRTNYGYTF. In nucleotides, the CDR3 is TGTGCCAGCAGCTTGGACGAAGACAGGACTAACTATGGCTACACCTTC. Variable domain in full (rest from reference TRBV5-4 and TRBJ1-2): ETGVTQSPTHLIKTRGQQVTLRCSSQSGHNTVSWYQQALGQGPQFIFQYYREEENGRGNFPPRFSGLQFPNYSSELNVNALELDDSALYLCASSLDEDRTNYGYTFGSGTRLTVV.